This T cell receptor (beta chain) emerged from a study of blood T cell repertoires in COVID-19. Background on the study: Sample material is recorded as cDNA or gDNA derived from T cells, B-cell-depleted T cells, or PBMCs.

Looked up from germline, CDR1 is SGHNT and CDR2 is YYREEE (reference sequence). The CDR3 is 12 amino acids. The V end was cut by 3 bases, the J end by 6 bases, with 9 bases between. Using immunoSEQ multiplex PCR, the repertoire was profiled, and TCRdb retains in-frame clones only, with some absent. The sample records about 320,000 clones, about 88% being singletons. The sequencing input was PBMCs or T cells enriched from blood (not recorded which). This sequence was found in a man in his 60s who had recovered from COVID-19. The chain employs TRBV5-4 and TRBJ1-1; a weak D match, TRBD1 (6 bases). CDR3 sequence reads: CASSWGGAEAFF. The CDR3 DNA is TGTGCCAGCAGCTGGGGGGGCGCTGAAGCTTTCTTT.